A selection of T cell receptor beta chains follows, all from one sample in a study of shared clonotypes between healthy human individuals. Profiling relied on immunoSEQ multiplex PCR, and the TCRdb table lists in-frame clones only, not all of them. This sample has 2,100,000 or so clones, with approximately 96% found just once. Sequenced input: naive CD4+ T cells sorted from blood. The receptor set was obtained from a man in his late teens or twenties in good health. Each CDR3 is given without its conserved first and last residue. Where a row states a size, it is once, few, many or the class of an expanded clone; other rows omit it.

clone_size,v_call,j_call,cdr3_aa
NA,TRBV5-5,TRBJ1-3,ASSPGTGLSGNTIY
NA,TRBV30,TRBJ1-5,AWSSGLGGNQPQH
NA,TRBV19,TRBJ2-7,ASSMGTDSYEQY
NA,TRBV19,TRBJ1-5,ASSIEDANQPQH
NA,TRBV2,TRBJ1-6,ASGVAWENSPLH
once,TRBV1,TRBJ2-4,TSSPSGTSKNIQY
NA,TRBV5-4,TRBJ2-7,ASSIRTLPYEQY
NA,TRBV29-1,TRBJ2-1,SVTLAGGPGEQF
NA,TRBV6-5,TRBJ2-7,ASSYSRGSHYEQY
NA,TRBV27,TRBJ2-5,ASSFDWGSGNPETQY
NA,TRBV11-2,TRBJ2-7,ASSSGTGLRSYEQY
once,TRBV27,TRBJ1-4,ASSLLVGEEKLF
NA,TRBV19,TRBJ1-2,ASSILGQVFHGYT
once,TRBV28,TRBJ1-2,ASSSPGQVYGYT
NA,TRBV14,TRBJ2-7,ASSQVGGWLPYEQY
NA,TRBV25-1,TRBJ2-7,ASSDNAGVGTYEQY
NA,TRBV27,TRBJ1-3,ASSLRGDRNTIY
NA,TRBV9,TRBJ2-1,ARGSGIYEQF
NA,TRBV5-1,TRBJ2-5,ASSFGTQETQY
NA,TRBV11-3,TRBJ2-1,ASSSGTGANEQF
once,TRBV14,TRBJ2-3,ASSQAGGTDTQY
NA,TRBV19,TRBJ1-2,ASRQGGSTNYGYT
NA,TRBV20-1,TRBJ1-2,SATTGNGYT
NA,TRBV4-2,TRBJ2-7,ASSQAGQTYEQY
NA,TRBV29-1,TRBJ1-4,SVARLGTGSEKLF
NA,TRBV5-6,TRBJ2-7,ASSLGRTGVSEQY
once,TRBV5-1,TRBJ2-5,ASKEGGTSAETQY
NA,TRBV10-3,TRBJ2-1,AISSPRTNEQF
NA,TRBV10-1,TRBJ1-2,ASSEPRHRSLDGYT
NA,TRBV27,TRBJ1-4,ASSFRRRNNEKLF
NA,TRBV5-6,TRBJ2-1,ASSSRSGYNEQF
NA,TRBV18,TRBJ2-7,ASSTTLASREQY
NA,TRBV19,TRBJ2-7,ASSIDLAGGPREQY
NA,TRBV28,TRBJ1-6,ASSLSPGSSPLH
NA,TRBV7-9,TRBJ2-1,ASSRQGNVDNEQF
NA,TRBV5-1,TRBJ2-1,ASSRSGISYNEQF
NA,TRBV25-1,TRBJ2-7,ASKGQNSYEQY
NA,TRBV18,TRBJ1-1,ASSPGTGAMNTEAF
NA,TRBV27,TRBJ2-7,ASSLGGSGSYEQY
NA,TRBV10-1,TRBJ2-1,ASSESGRNEQF
NA,TRBV7-8,TRBJ1-2,ASSYDKTGREGYT
once,TRBV10-3,TRBJ2-5,AISPGQGGETQY
NA,TRBV27,TRBJ1-2,ASSLRGHGYT
NA,TRBV18,TRBJ2-2,ASSPGTTGELF
NA,TRBV7-2,TRBJ1-1,ASSFGTPEAF
NA,TRBV18,TRBJ2-1,ASSPSRRPLSYNEQF
few,TRBV27,TRBJ1-6,ASSYFGVSSYNSPLH
NA,TRBV7-8,TRBJ1-4,ASSATGRNDEKLF
NA,TRBV10-3,TRBJ2-2,AISVQAGELF
NA,TRBV18,TRBJ1-1,ASSNPPILNTEAF
NA,TRBV7-2,TRBJ1-2,ASSLEGGGNYGYT
NA,TRBV6-6,TRBJ2-1,ASRSNRVDEQF
NA,TRBV11-2,TRBJ2-6,ASSLVLPGANVLT
few,TRBV2,TRBJ2-5,ASSIQGRETQY
NA,TRBV7-3,TRBJ1-2,ASRRLGGEVYGYT
NA,TRBV6-5,TRBJ1-5,ASSYGSQQPQH
NA,TRBV4-2,TRBJ1-5,ASSSQGDGQPQH